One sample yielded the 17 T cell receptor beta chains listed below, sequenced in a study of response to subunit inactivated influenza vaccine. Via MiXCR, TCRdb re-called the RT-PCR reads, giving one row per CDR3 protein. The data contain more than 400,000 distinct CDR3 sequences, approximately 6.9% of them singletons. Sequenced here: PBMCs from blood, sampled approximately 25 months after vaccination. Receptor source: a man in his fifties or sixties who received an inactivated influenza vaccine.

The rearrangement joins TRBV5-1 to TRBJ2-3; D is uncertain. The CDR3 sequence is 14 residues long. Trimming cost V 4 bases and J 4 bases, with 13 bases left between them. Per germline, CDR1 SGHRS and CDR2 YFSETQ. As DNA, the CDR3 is TGCGCCAGCAGCGTGGGCCCCGACTCAGATACGCAGTATTTT. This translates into CASSVGPDSDTQYF.

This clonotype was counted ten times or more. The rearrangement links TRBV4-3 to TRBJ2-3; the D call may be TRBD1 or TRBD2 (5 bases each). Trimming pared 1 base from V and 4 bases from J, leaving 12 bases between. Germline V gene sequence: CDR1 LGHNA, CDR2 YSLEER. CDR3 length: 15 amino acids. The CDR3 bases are TGCGCCAGCAGCCAAGCTGGGGGACGGGCAGATACGCAGTATTTT. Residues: CASSQAGGRADTQYF.

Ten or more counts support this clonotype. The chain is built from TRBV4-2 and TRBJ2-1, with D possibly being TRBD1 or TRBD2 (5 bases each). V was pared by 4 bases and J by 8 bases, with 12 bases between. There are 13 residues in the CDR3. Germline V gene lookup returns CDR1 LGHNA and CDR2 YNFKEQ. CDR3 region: CASSPWDGYEQFF. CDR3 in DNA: TGTGCCAGCAGCCCCTGGGACGGGTATGAGCAGTTCTTC.

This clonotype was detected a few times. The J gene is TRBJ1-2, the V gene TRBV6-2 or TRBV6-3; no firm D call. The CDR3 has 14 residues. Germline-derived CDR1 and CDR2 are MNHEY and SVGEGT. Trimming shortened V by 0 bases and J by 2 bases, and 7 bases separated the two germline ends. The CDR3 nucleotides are TGTGCCAGCAGTTACTCTCATACGAACTATGGCTACACCTTC. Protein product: CASSYSHTNYGYTF.

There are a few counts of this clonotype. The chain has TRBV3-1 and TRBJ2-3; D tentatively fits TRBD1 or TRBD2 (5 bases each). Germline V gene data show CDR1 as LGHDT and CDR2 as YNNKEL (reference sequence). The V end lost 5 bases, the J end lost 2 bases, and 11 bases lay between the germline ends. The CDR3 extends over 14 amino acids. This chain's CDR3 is CASSEGSTTDTQYF. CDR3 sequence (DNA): TGTGCCAGCAGCGAGGGGTCAACCACAGATACGCAGTATTTT.

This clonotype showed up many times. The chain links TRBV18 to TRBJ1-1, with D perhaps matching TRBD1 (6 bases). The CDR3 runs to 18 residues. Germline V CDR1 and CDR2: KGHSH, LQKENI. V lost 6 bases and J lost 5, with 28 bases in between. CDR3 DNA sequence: TGTGCCAGCTCCCCCCGTAACAGGCCGCTCCCTCAGGGGACTGAAGCTTTCTTT. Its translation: CASSPRNRPLPQGTEAFF. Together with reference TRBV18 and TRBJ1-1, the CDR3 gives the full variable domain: NAGVMQNPRHLVRRRGQEARLRCSPMKGHSHVYWYRQLPEEGLKFMVYLQKENIIDESGMPKERFSAEFPKEGPSILRIQQVVRGDSAAYFCASSPRNRPLPQGTEAFFGQGTRLTVV.

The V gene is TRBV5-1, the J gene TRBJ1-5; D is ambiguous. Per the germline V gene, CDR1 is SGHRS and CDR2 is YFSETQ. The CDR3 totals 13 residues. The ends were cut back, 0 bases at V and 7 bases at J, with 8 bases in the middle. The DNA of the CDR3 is TGCGCCAGCAGCTTGGACGCGGACCAGCCCCAGCATTTT. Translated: CASSLDADQPQHF.

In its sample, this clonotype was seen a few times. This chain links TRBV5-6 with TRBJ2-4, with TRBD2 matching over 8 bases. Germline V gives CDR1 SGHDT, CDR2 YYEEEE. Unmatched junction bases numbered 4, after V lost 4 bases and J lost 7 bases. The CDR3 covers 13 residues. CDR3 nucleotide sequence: TGTGCCAGCAGCCCAGCGGGGGCCAACATTCAGTACTTC. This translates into CASSPAGANIQYF.

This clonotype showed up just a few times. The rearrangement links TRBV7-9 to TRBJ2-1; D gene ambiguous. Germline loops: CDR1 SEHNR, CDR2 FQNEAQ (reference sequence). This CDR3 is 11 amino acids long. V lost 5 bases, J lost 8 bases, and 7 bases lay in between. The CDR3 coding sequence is TGTGCCAGCAGCCCTGGACATGAGCAGTTCTTC. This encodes CASSPGHEQFF.

The CDR3 nucleotides read TGTGCCAGCAGTTTATCAGGGGCTAACGTCTATGAGCAGTTCTTC. Its translation: CASSLSGANVYEQFF. The rearrangement uses TRBV12-3 or TRBV12-4 and TRBJ2-1; TRBD1 might be the D (6 bases). Trimming left V 2 bases short and J 8 bases short, with 16 bases between. The length of the CDR3 is 15 residues.

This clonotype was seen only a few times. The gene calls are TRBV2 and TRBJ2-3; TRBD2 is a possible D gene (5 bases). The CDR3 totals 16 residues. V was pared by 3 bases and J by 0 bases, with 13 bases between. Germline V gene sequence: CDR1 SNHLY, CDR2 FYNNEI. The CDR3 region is CASSEAVLASTDTQYF. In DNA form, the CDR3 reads TGTGCCAGCAGTGAGGCCGTTCTAGCTAGCACAGATACGCAGTATTTT.

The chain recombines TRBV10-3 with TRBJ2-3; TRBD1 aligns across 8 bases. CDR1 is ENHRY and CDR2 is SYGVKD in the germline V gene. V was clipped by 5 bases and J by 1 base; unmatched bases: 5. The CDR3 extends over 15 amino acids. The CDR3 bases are TGTGCCATCAGTAAAGGACAGGGCCGCACAGATACGCAGTATTTT. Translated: CAISKGQGRTDTQYF.

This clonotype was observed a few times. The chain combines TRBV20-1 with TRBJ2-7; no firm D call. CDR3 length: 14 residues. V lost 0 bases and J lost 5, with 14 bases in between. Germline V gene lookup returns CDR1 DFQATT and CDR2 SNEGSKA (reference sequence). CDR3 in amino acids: CSARDLRQPNEQYF. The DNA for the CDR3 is TGCAGTGCTAGAGATCTCAGGCAGCCTAACGAGCAGTACTTC.

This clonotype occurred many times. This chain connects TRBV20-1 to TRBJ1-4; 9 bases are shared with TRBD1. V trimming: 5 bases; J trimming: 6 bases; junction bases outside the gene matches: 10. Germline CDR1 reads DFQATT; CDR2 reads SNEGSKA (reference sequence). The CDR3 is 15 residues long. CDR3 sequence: CSAHPEQGAHEKLFF. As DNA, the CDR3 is TGCAGTGCTCACCCCGAACAGGGGGCCCATGAAAAACTGTTTTTT.

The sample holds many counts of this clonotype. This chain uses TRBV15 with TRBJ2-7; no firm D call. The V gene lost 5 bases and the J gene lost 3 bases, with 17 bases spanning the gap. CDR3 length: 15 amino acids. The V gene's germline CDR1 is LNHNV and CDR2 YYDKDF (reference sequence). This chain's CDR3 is CATSEPGLGHYEQYF. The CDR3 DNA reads TGTGCCACCAGCGAACCGGGCCTCGGGCACTACGAGCAGTACTTC.

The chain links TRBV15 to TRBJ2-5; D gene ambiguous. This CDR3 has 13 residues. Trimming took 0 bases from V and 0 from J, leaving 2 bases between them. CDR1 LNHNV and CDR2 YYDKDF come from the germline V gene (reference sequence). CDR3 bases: TGTGCCACCAGCAGAGAGCACCAAGAGACCCAGTACTTC. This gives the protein CATSREHQETQYF. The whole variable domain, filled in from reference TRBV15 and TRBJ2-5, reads DAMVIQNPRYQVTQFGKPVTLSCSQTLNHNVMYWYQQKSSQAPKLLFHYYDKDFNNEADTPDNFQSRRPNTSFCFLDIRSPGLGDTAMYLCATSREHQETQYFGPGTRLLVL.

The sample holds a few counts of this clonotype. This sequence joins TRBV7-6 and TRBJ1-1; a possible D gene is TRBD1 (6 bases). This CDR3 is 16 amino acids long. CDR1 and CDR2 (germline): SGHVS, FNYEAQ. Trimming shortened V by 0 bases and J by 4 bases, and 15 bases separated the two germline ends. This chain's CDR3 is CASSLARGGATTEAFF. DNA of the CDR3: TGTGCCAGCAGCTTAGCGCGGGGGGGCGCGACCACTGAAGCTTTCTTT.